This T cell receptor beta chain derives from a study of shared clonotypes between healthy human individuals. Libraries were prepared by immunoSEQ multiplex PCR; TCRdb keeps only in-frame clonotypes and omits some of them. The sample carries 2 million to 2.5 million clones, approximately 93% recorded once. Study conclusions and caveats: Shared clonotypes across all four donors exceeded non-shared ones in generation probability. A handful of donors shared 4.5% to 6.5% of their naive CD4 clonotypes. Among the subsets, naive ones generally showed larger estimated richness than memory ones. Sequencing depth was expected to influence donor clonotype sharing.

In this sample, this clone turned up once. Its target is unknown. The same CDR3 arises from other DNA sequences in this sample as well. This sequence was found in a young man in good health. Some clones in this sample may be carry-over from other donors' samples. The sequenced sample was naive CD4+ T cells from PBMCs. Sample subset: CD45RA+ positively selected.

CDR3 coding DNA: TGCAGCGTCGGTAGGATGAACACTGAAGCTTTCTTT. Its protein product is CSVGRMNTEAFF. This chain connects TRBV29-1 to TRBJ1-1; D remains ambiguous. Germline assignment: CDR1 SQVTM and CDR2 ANQGSEA. The CDR3 spans 12 residues. The V end was cut by 6 bases, the J end by 0 bases, with 8 bases between.